This TCR beta chain was sequenced during a study of Ad26.COV2.S vaccination and SARS-CoV-2 variants. Profiling relied on immunoSEQ multiplex PCR, and the TCRdb table lists in-frame clones only, not all of them. This table has 350,000 to 500,000 clones, about 90% appearing once. Study-level findings and limits: Breadth, reportedly substantial, characterized the spike-specific CD8+ and CD4+ T cell responses after vaccination.

Stated treatment: around 19 received Ad26.COV2.S at low or high dose, single or two shots; 5 received placebo; per-sample allocation not given. The samples were gathered on day 63 after the first injection of vaccine or placebo. Donation came from an adult in Boston who was aged 18-55 years. This CDR3 is built from 14 residues. V gave up 3 bases and J gave up 1 base, with 10 bases separating them. Germline V lookup: CDR1 DFQATT, CDR2 SNEGSKA (reference sequence). Concerning this clone: Antigen: not known.

Specimen: peripheral blood, collected in a trial of Ad26.COV2.S vaccine versus placebo. This sequence originates from a person aged 18-65 years who received the Ad26.COV2.S COVID-19 vaccine or a placebo. The chain carries TRBV20-1 and TRBJ1-5; maybe TRBD1 (5 bases). CDR3 in amino acids: CSASPAGSNQPQHF. The CDR3 coding sequence is TGCAGTGCTAGTCCGGCAGGGAGCAATCAGCCCCAGCATTTT.